A selection of T cell receptor beta chains follows, all from one sample in a study of glioma-infiltrating T cells. TCRdb reprocessed the multiplex PCR reads with MiXCR, giving one entry per CDR3 protein. The sample consists of 300,000 to 450,000 distinct CDR3 sequences, 35% to 45% of them appearing once. The sequencing input was glioma tissue, nonneoplastic brain tissue, or PBMCs (not recorded which). The receptors stem from a human donor with low-grade glioma or glioblastoma, undergoing nonglioma brain surgery, or in good health (not recorded which). Both conserved end residues are part of each CDR3. The D gene is left open where the match is weak. Expanded clones are given a class, and other clones once, few, many or no size at all.

V,D,size,J,DNA,CDR3
TRBV28,NA,NA,TRBJ2-3,TGTGCCAGCAGTTACTCCTCGGGTGAAGGCCCGCGCACAGATACGCAGTATTTT,CASSYSSGEGPRTDTQYF
TRBV20-1,TRBD2,few,TRBJ2-7,TGCAGTGCTAGTCCCGGACTAGCGGGAGGGTCCTACGAGCAGTACTTC,CSASPGLAGGSYEQYF
TRBV20-1,TRBD2,NA,TRBJ2-7,TGCAGTGCTCTCAGGACTAGCGGGAGTTACGAGCAGTGCTTC,CSALRTSGSYEQCF
TRBV19,NA,NA,TRBJ2-1,TGTGCCAGTAGTATTGGCCGCAGGGGCTATAATGAGCAGTTCTTC,CASSIGRRGYNEQFF
TRBV19,NA,NA,TRBJ2-7,TGTGCCAGTCGACGCGAACATTCCTCCTACGAGCAGTACTTC,CASRREHSSYEQYF
TRBV20-1,NA,NA,TRBJ2-7,TGCAGTGCGACGGGAGATAATTCGGGCGAGCAGTACTTC,CSATGDNSGEQYF
TRBV2,NA,few,TRBJ2-2,TGTGCCAGCAGAGTCGACAACACCGGGGAGCTGTTTTTT,CASRVDNTGELFF
TRBV3-1,TRBD2,NA,TRBJ2-5,TGTGCCAGCAGCCCCCGACTAGCCGCCTGGGGGCAAGAGACCCAGTACTTC,CASSPRLAAWGQETQYF
TRBV27,NA,NA,TRBJ2-1,TGTGCCAGCAGCCTTAGCGGCAGCCACAATGAGCAGTTCTTC,CASSLSGSHNEQFF
TRBV27,NA,NA,TRBJ2-7,TGTGCCAGCAGTTCGGAGCCGGGCTCCCCCCTCGAGCAGTACTTC,CASSSEPGSPLEQYF
TRBV20-1,TRBD1,NA,TRBJ2-7,TGCAGTGCTAGAGATCCGACAGGGTTGGGGACCTACGAGCAGTACTTC,CSARDPTGLGTYEQYF
TRBV5-1,TRBD2,many,TRBJ2-5,TGCGCCAGCAGCTCTTGGACTAGCGGGGGGGCCGCCAGAGAGACCCAGTACTTC,CASSSWTSGGAARETQYF
TRBV28,TRBD1,NA,TRBJ1-3,TGTGCCAGCAGTCTCCGGGACAGACCTGGAAACACCATGTATTTT,CASSLRDRPGNTMYF
TRBV20-1,NA,NA,TRBJ2-1,TGCAGTGCGGAGAAAGGGGGTAGTATTTACGAGCAGTTCTTC,CSAEKGGSIYEQFF
TRBV28,NA,NA,TRBJ2-7,TGTGCCAGCATCAGGCGGGGTGGCTCCTACGAGCAGTACTTC,CASIRRGGSYEQYF
TRBV6-1,NA,NA,TRBJ1-2,TGTGCCAGCAGTTTCCTGACAGGCGATAACTATGGCTACACCTTC,CASSFLTGDNYGYTF